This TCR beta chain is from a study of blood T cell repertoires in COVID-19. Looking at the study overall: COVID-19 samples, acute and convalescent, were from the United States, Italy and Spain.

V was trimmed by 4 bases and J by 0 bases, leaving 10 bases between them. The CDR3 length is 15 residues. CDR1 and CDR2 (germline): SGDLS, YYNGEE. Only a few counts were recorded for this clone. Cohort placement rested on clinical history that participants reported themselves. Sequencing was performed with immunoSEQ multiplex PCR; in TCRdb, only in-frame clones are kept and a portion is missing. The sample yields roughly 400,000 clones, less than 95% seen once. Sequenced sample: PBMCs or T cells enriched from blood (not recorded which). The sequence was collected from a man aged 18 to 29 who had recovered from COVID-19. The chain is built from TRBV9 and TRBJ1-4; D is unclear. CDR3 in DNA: TGTGCCAGCAGCTTGGAGGGAGCAACTAATGAAAAACTGTTTTTT. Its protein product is CASSLEGATNEKLFF.